In this sample, the clone carrying this T cell receptor beta chain turned up a few times. The data are from a study of blood T cell repertoires in COVID-19. Whole-study context: The study drew acute and convalescent COVID-19 samples from the United States, Italy and Spain. From T cells, B-cell-depleted T cells, or PBMCs came the material, which was cDNA or gDNA.

CDR1 SGHTA and CDR2 FQGNSA come from the germline V gene. This CDR3 has 16 residues. Trimming cost V 3 bases and J 6 bases; bases outside gene matches: 7. In the authors' methods: Estimated nucleated cell counts came from reference gene primer amplification. Sequencing used immunoSEQ multiplex PCR; TCRdb keeps in-frame clones, though not all of them. The V and J calls and clone size are taken from that table; D and trimming were inferred from the DNA. Among 70,000 to 85,000 clones listed, over 70% were seen once. The sample taken for sequencing was peripheral blood. V is TRBV7-2 and J is TRBJ1-5; 11 nucleotides line up with TRBD1. The sequence was obtained from a man older than 75 with active or convalescent COVID-19. The CDR3 nucleotides are TGTGCCAGCAGCTTCAATCCCGGGACAGGGGGTCAGCCCCAGCATTTT. Amino acid sequence: CASSFNPGTGGQPQHF.